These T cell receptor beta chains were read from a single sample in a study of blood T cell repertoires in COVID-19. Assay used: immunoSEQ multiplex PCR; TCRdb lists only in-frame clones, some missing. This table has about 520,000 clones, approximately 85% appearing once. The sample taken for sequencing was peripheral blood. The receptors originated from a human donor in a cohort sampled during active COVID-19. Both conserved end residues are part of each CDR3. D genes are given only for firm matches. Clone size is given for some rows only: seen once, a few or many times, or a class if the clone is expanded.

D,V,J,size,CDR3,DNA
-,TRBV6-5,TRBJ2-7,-,CASSYSFGSSTYEQYF,TGTGCCAGCAGTTACTCCTTCGGGTCTTCCACCTACGAGCAGTACTTC
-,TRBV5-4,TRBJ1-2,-,CASSFSINYGYTF,TGTGCCAGCAGCTTTTCCATTAACTATGGCTACACCTTC
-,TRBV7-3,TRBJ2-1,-,CASSLGGGNSWFF,TGTGCCAGCAGCCTCGGCGGCGGGAACAGTTGGTTCTTC
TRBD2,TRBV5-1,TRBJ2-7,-,CASSAAGTSGGYEQYF,TGCGCCAGCAGCGCGGCCGGGACTAGCGGGGGCTACGAGCAGTACTTC
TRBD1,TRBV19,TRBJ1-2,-,CASRRGQGLSYGYTF,TGTGCCAGTAGGAGGGGACAGGGGCTGTCATATGGCTACACCTTC
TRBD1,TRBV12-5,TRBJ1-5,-,CASGLVSGQYQPQHF,TGTGCTAGTGGTTTGGTATCGGGACAGTATCAGCCCCAGCATTTT
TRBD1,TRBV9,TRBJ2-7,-,CASSVTGTGGSKQYF,TGTGCCAGCAGCGTAACCGGGACAGGGGGGTCCAAGCAGTACTTC
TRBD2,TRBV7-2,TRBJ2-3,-,CASNPTGLAVPDTQYF,TGTGCCAGCAATCCCACGGGACTAGCGGTTCCAGATACGCAGTATTTT
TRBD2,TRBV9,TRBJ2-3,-,CASSGSGMGTDTQYF,TGTGCCAGCAGCGGGAGCGGGATGGGCACAGATACGCAGTATTTT
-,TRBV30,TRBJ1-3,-,CAWMRPAGNTIYF,TGTGCCTGGATGCGGCCCGCTGGAAACACCATATATTTT
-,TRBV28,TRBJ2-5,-,CASRTEETQYF,TGTGCCAGCAGGACTGAGGAGACCCAGTACTTC
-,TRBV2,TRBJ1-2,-,CASSEETAYGYTF,TGTGCCAGCAGTGAAGAGACAGCTTATGGCTACACCTTC
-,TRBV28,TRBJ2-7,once,CASSLPNPQVNEQYF,TGTGCCAGCAGTTTACCCAACCCTCAGGTTAACGAGCAGTACTTC
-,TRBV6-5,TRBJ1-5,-,CASSYSSEAAGQPQHF,TGTGCCAGCAGTTACTCGAGTGAGGCCGCGGGTCAGCCCCAGCATTTT
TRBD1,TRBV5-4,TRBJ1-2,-,CASSLEGTGEGYTF,TGTGCCAGCAGCTTGGAGGGGACAGGGGAGGGCTACACCTTC
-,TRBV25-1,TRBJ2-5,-,CASSDPLGAGAETQYF,TGTGCCAGCAGTGATCCCCTGGGGGCGGGAGCTGAGACCCAGTACTTC
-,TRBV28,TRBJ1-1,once,CASSPPGITEAFF,TGTGCCAGCAGCCCCCCGGGGATTACTGAAGCTTTCTTT
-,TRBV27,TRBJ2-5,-,CASSQGSKETQYF,TGTGCCAGCAGCCAGGGATCGAAAGAGACCCAGTACTTC
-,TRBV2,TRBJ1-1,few,CASRATTVNTEAFF,TGTGCCAGCAGAGCAACGACAGTGAACACTGAAGCTTTCTTT
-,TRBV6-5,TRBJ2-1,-,CASRFLAGNEQFF,TGTGCCAGCAGGTTTCTAGCCGGCAATGAGCAGTTCTTC
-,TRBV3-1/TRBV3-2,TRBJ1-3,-,CASSQAGAGNTIYF,TGTGCCAGCAGCCAAGCAGGGGCTGGAAACACCATATATTTT
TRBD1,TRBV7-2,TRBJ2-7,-,CASSFQGQVSYEQYF,TGTGCCAGCAGCTTCCAGGGACAGGTGTCCTACGAGCAGTACTTC
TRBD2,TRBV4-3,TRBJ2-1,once,CASSQGAGAAYNEQFF,TGCGCCAGCAGCCAGGGAGCGGGAGCCGCCTACAATGAGCAGTTCTTC
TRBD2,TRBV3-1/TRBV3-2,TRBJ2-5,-,CASSQDGAGQETQYF,TGTGCCAGCAGCCAAGATGGAGCGGGACAAGAGACCCAGTACTTC
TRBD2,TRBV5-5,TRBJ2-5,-,CASSKGLADAQETQYF,TGTGCCAGCAGCAAAGGACTAGCGGACGCCCAAGAGACCCAGTACTTC
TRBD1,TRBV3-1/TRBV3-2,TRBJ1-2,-,CASSLQQGALNYGYTF,TGTGCCAGCAGCTTACAACAGGGGGCCCTTAACTATGGCTACACCTTC
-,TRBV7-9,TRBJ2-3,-,CASSLLAGSTDTQYF,TGTGCCAGCAGCCTACTAGCCGGTAGCACAGATACGCAGTATTTT
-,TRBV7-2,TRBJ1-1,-,CASSLEGGQRAFF,TGTGCCAGCAGCTTAGAGGGGGGGCAACGAGCTTTCTTT
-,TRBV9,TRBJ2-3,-,CASSPRGSGSTDTQYF,TGTGCCAGCAGCCCCCGAGGTAGCGGTAGCACAGATACGCAGTATTTT
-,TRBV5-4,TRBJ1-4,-,CASSPGEGTNEKLFF,TGTGCCAGCAGTCCGGGAGAGGGGACTAATGAAAAACTGTTTTTT
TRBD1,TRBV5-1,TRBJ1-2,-,CASSVVTGTVLYGYTF,TGCGCCAGCAGCGTAGTTACCGGGACAGTCCTCTATGGCTACACCTTC
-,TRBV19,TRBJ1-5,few,CASKDNSNQPQHF,TGTGCCAGTAAGGACAATAGCAATCAGCCCCAGCATTTT
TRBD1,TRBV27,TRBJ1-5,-,CASSLSHRLGGQPQHF,TGTGCCAGCAGTTTATCCCATCGGCTAGGGGGCCAGCCCCAGCATTTT
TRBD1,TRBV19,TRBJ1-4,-,CASKQGASNEKLFF,TGTGCCAGTAAACAGGGGGCATCTAATGAAAAACTGTTTTTT
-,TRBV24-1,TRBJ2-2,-,CATSDQLFTGELFF,TGTGCCACCAGTGACCAGTTGTTCACCGGGGAGCTGTTTTTT
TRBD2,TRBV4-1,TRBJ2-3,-,CASNLAGSTDTQYF,TGCGCCAGCAACCTAGCGGGAAGCACAGATACGCAGTATTTT
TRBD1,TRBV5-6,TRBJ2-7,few,CASSSRGSYEQYF,TGTGCCAGCAGCTCCAGGGGGTCCTACGAGCAGTACTTC
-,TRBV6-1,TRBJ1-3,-,CASSEIRGGNTIYF,TGTGCCAGCAGTGAAATCCGGGGTGGAAACACCATATATTTT
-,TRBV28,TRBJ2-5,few,CASRLGGAAETQYF,TGTGCCAGCAGGCTAGGGGGGGCAGCCGAGACCCAGTACTTC
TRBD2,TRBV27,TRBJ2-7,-,CASSPDGTGRLSSYEQYF,TGTGCCAGCAGTCCGGACGGGACCGGGAGGCTTAGCTCCTACGAGCAGTACTTC
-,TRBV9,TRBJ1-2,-,CASSVEPRVWDYGYTF,TGTGCCAGCAGCGTAGAGCCCAGGGTGTGGGACTATGGCTACACCTTC
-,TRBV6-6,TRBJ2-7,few,CASSYYETYEQYF,TGTGCCAGCAGTTATTACGAGACCTACGAGCAGTACTTC
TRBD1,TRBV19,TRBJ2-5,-,CASSGAGTAQETQYF,TGTGCCAGTAGCGGCGCCGGGACAGCCCAAGAGACCCAGTACTTC
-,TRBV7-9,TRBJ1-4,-,CASSVDRTTNEKLFF,TGTGCCAGCAGCGTCGACAGGACAACTAATGAAAAACTGTTTTTT
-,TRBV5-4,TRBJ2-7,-,CASSLGGLSYEQYF,TGTGCCAGCAGTTTGGGAGGCCTCTCCTACGAGCAGTACTTC
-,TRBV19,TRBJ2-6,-,CASSMDSSGANVLTF,TGTGCCAGTAGTATGGACAGTTCTGGGGCCAACGTCCTGACTTTC
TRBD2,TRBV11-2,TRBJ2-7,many,CASSETSGSSYEQYF,TGTGCCAGCAGTGAAACTAGCGGAAGTTCCTACGAGCAGTACTTC
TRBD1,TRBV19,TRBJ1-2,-,CASSLSTGDSNYGYTF,TGTGCCAGTAGTTTGTCGACAGGGGACTCTAACTATGGCTACACCTTC
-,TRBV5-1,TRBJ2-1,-,CASSLEGGGYNEQFF,TGCGCCAGCAGCTTGGAGGGAGGGGGCTACAATGAGCAGTTCTTC
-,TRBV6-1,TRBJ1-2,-,CASSDRSRESGYGYTF,TGTGCCAGCAGTGATAGGTCCCGGGAATCGGGCTATGGCTACACCTTC
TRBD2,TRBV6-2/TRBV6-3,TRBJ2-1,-,CASSSPRTSIYEQFF,TGTGCCAGCAGTTCACCCAGGACTAGTATCTATGAGCAGTTCTTC
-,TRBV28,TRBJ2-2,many,CASSLFPPRRAGELFF,TGTGCCAGCAGTTTATTTCCCCCGAGGCGGGCCGGGGAGCTGTTTTTT
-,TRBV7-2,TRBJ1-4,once,CASSPQGSLNEKLFF,TGTGCCAGCAGCCCTCAGGGGAGCCTTAATGAAAAACTGTTTTTT
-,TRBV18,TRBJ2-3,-,CASSPRLDRLFTDTQYF,TGTGCCAGCTCACCGAGACTAGACCGACTTTTCACAGATACGCAGTATTTT
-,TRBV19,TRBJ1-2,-,CASSPERGNYGYTF,TGTGCCAGTAGTCCGGAGAGGGGGAACTATGGCTACACCTTC